These T cell receptor beta chains were read from a single sample in a study of monozygotic twins with cystic fibrosis. Some clones are missing from TCRdb's copy, which holds only in-frame ones; the method was immunoSEQ multiplex PCR. This sample has 10,000 to 15,000 clones; about 82% occur once, and the top ten carry 0.54%. Sequenced input: blood. Receptors were obtained from a man aged 18-30 years with cystic fibrosis. Each CDR3 is given with its conserved first and last residue. The order of the fields is clone size, D gene, J gene, V gene, CDR3 DNA, CDR3 protein. A D gene is named only where the DNA matches it firmly. A clone size is listed for some rows: how often the clone was seen (once, few, many), or a class if it is expanded.

few	TRBD2	TRBJ2-7	TRBV19	TGTGCCAGCCGGGGGGGTCCCTACGAGCAGTACTTC	CASRGGPYEQYF
NA	TRBD2	TRBJ2-1	TRBV19	TGTGCCAGTAGTATAGAGCGGGGGGGCAATGAGCAGTTCTTC	CASSIERGGNEQFF
NA	NA	TRBJ1-2	TRBV29-1	TGCAGCGTTGAAGATGGGGGGGGCCGGTATGGCTACACCTTC	CSVEDGGGRYGYTF
NA	NA	TRBJ2-1	TRBV15	TGTGCCACCACCCGGGCGGCGCTAATGTTAAATGAGCAGTTCTTC	CATTRAALMLNEQFF
NA	NA	TRBJ1-1	TRBV6-6	TGTGCCAGCGGTCCACGGGCGGAGAACACTGAAGCTTTCTTT	CASGPRAENTEAFF
NA	NA	TRBJ2-5	TRBV5-6	TGTGCCAGCAGCGGTTCGAGGGAGACCCAGTACTTC	CASSGSRETQYF
NA	TRBD2	TRBJ2-1	TRBV6-4	TGTGCCAGCAGTGTACTAGCGGGGTCACCCTACAATGAGCAGTTCTTC	CASSVLAGSPYNEQFF
NA	NA	TRBJ2-5	TRBV11-2	TGTGCCAGCTGCGGCTGGGTCCAAGAGACCCAGTACTTC	CASCGWVQETQYF
once	TRBD1	TRBJ2-7	TRBV7-6	TGTGCCAGCAGCTTATACGGGACAGACTACGAGCAGTACTTC	CASSLYGTDYEQYF
few	NA	TRBJ2-1	TRBV5-1	TGCGCCAGTCAGTCCGGGGCTGAGAGAGAGCAGTTCTTC	CASQSGAEREQFF
once	NA	TRBJ2-7	TRBV5-1	TGCGCCAGCAGCTTGGCCGCCGGGACAACCGCCTACGAGCAGTACTTC	CASSLAAGTTAYEQYF
NA	NA	TRBJ1-5	TRBV27	TGTGCCAGCAGTTTCGACTGGAGGCAGCCCCAGCATTTT	CASSFDWRQPQHF
NA	NA	TRBJ1-2	TRBV9	TGTGCCAGCAGCCCCGGGGGGGCTAGGGATGGCTACACCTTC	CASSPGGARDGYTF
NA	TRBD1	TRBJ1-6	TRBV28	TGTGCCACAAAACAGGGGTATAATTCACCCCTCCACTTT	CATKQGYNSPLHF
NA	NA	TRBJ1-1	TRBV5-8	TGTGCCAGCAGCTTGTCGGGGGGCGTAGACACTGAAGCTTTCTTT	CASSLSGGVDTEAFF
few	NA	TRBJ2-1	TRBV7-9	TGTGCCAGCAGCTACGACCGAACCCAGCAGTTCTTC	CASSYDRTQQFF
NA	NA	TRBJ2-2	TRBV15	TGTGCCACCAGCAGAGTCGGGAACACCGGGGAGCTGTTTTTT	CATSRVGNTGELFF
NA	TRBD1	TRBJ1-4	TRBV10-3	TGTGCCATCAGAAGCCGGGACAGGGAAAAACTGTTTTTT	CAIRSRDREKLFF
NA	TRBD1	TRBJ2-3	TRBV4-3	TGCGCCAGCAGCCAAGCGTGGTCAGGGGGAACAGATACGCAGTATTTT	CASSQAWSGGTDTQYF
NA	NA	TRBJ2-7	TRBV7-2	TGTGCCAGCGGGCAACGGGCGGAAACCTACGAGCAGTACTTC	CASGQRAETYEQYF
NA	NA	TRBJ1-1	TRBV11-3	TGTGCCAGCAGCTTAGCTGGGACGTTGAACACTGAAGCTTTCTTT	CASSLAGTLNTEAFF
NA	TRBD1	TRBJ2-7	TRBV5-1	TGCGCCAGCAGCTTGGCTTGGGACAGGGGCCCCTACGAGCAGTACTTC	CASSLAWDRGPYEQYF